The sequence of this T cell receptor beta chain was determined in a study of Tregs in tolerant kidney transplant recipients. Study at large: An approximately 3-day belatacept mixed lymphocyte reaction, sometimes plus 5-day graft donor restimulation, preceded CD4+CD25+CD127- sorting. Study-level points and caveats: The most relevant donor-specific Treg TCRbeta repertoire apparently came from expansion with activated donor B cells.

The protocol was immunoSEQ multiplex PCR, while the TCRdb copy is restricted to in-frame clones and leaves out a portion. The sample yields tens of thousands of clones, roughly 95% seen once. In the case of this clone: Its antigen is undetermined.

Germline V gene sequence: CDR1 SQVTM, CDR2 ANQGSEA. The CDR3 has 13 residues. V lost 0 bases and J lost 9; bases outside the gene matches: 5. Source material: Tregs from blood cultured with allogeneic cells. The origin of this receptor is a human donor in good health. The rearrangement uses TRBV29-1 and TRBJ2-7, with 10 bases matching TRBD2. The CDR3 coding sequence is TGCAGCGTTGAAGAGACACTAGCGGGGAGGCAGTACTTC. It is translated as CSVEETLAGRQYF.